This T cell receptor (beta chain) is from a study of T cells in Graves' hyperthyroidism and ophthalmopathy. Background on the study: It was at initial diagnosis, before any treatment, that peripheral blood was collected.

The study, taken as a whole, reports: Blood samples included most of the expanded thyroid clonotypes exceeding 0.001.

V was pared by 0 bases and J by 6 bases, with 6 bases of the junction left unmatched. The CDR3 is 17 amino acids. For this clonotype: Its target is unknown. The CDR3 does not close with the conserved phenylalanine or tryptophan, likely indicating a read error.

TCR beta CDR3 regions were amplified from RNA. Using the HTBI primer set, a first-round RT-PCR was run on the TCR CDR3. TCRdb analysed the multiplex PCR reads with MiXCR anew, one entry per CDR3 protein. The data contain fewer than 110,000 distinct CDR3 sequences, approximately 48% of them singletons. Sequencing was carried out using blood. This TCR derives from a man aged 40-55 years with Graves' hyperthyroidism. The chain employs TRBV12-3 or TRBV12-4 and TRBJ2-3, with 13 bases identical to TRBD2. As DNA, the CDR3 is TGTGCCAGCAGTTTAGCTGGACTAGCGGGGGCTTTGGATACGCAGTATTGT. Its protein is CASSLAGLAGALDTQYC.